The rows below give T cell receptor beta chains drawn from one sample of a study of cytomegalovirus exposure and HLA in healthy donors. TCRdb keeps only in-frame clones here, not all; method: immunoSEQ multiplex PCR. The data hold about 220,000 clones, with 75% to 90% observed a single time. Sample: PBMCs. The receptors were gathered from a young woman in good health and CMV-seropositive. CDR3s include the opening cysteine and the closing phenylalanine or tryptophan. D genes are given only for firm matches. Clone size is stated in some rows and not others, as once, few, many or a class when expanded.

d_call,clone_size,j_call,v_call,cdr3_nt,cdr3_aa
TRBD2,NA,TRBJ2-5,TRBV12-5,TGTGCTAGTGGTTTCCCTCTCACTAGCGGGATTGAGACCCAGTACTTC,CASGFPLTSGIETQYF
NA,NA,TRBJ2-7,TRBV2,TGTGCCAGCAAAATCCGGTTTAGCTCCTACGAGCAGTACTTC,CASKIRFSSYEQYF
TRBD1,many,TRBJ1-1,TRBV19,TGTGCCAGTAGTGGGTCGGGACAGCCTGATACTGAAGCTTTCTTT,CASSGSGQPDTEAFF
TRBD1,NA,TRBJ2-3,TRBV7-2,TGTGCCACCGGACAGGGCGGGCATACGCAGTATTTT,CATGQGGHTQYF
TRBD1,NA,TRBJ1-1,TRBV27,TGTGCCAGCAGTTTGGACAGGGGAGGTTTCACTGAAGCTTTCTTT,CASSLDRGGFTEAFF
NA,NA,TRBJ2-1,TRBV10-3,TGTGCCACCGCCTACGGCGGGACCGACAATGAGCAGTTCTTC,CATAYGGTDNEQFF
NA,NA,TRBJ1-5,TRBV2,TGTGCCAGCAGTACAGGGATAAATCAGCCCCAGCATTTT,CASSTGINQPQHF
NA,NA,TRBJ2-7,TRBV2,TGTGCCAGCACAACAGAAAACTACGAGCAGTACTTC,CASTTENYEQYF
NA,NA,TRBJ1-4,TRBV5-1,TGCGCCAGCAGCTTGTTTGGACAGTATGAAAAACTGTTTTTT,CASSLFGQYEKLFF
NA,NA,TRBJ2-1,TRBV14,TGTGCCAGCAGCCAAGGGTCGGGAACTCAGCCGTTCTTC,CASSQGSGTQPFF
TRBD1,NA,TRBJ1-2,TRBV5-5,TGTGCCAGCAGCTGGGGACAGTTTAACTATGGCTACACCTTC,CASSWGQFNYGYTF
TRBD1,NA,TRBJ2-7,TRBV28,TGTGCCAGCAGCCGACAGGGGAGGGAGCAGTACTTC,CASSRQGREQYF
NA,NA,TRBJ2-3,TRBV7-2,TGTGCCAGCAGCCCCCCCACGGTTGGCGACGTCCCGGTGGCAGATACGCAGTATTTT,CASSPPTVGDVPVADTQYF
TRBD1,once,TRBJ1-4,TRBV2,TGTGCCAGCAGTGTTAACAGGGGTGAAAAACTGTTTTTT,CASSVNRGEKLFF
NA,once,TRBJ2-5,TRBV14,TGTGCCAGCAGCGTCCGACGGCAGGTAGAGACCCAGTACTTC,CASSVRRQVETQYF
NA,few,TRBJ1-2,TRBV11-2,TGTGCCAGCAGCCCACAGCGCCGGGACGGCCTTCTCTATGGCTACACCTTC,CASSPQRRDGLLYGYTF
NA,NA,TRBJ2-2,TRBV18,TGTGCCAGCTCACTCCGGTTGACCGGGGAGCTGTTTTTT,CASSLRLTGELFF
NA,NA,TRBJ1-2,TRBV29-1,TGCAGCGTTGAACACCAAAAGTGGTCTAACTATGGCTACACCTTC,CSVEHQKWSNYGYTF
TRBD2,NA,TRBJ2-1,TRBV10-3,TGTGCCACCCGGGGGGGAGAGTACTACAATGAGCAGTTCTTC,CATRGGEYYNEQFF
NA,few,TRBJ1-2,TRBV7-9,TGTGCCAGCACCCGAGGGGATGTAAACTATGGCTACACCTTC,CASTRGDVNYGYTF
TRBD1,NA,TRBJ1-5,TRBV30,TGTGCCTTTATTACCGTTCCAGGGGGCTTGGGCAATCAGCCCCAGCATTTT,CAFITVPGGLGNQPQHF
NA,NA,TRBJ1-4,TRBV18,TGTGCCAGCTCACCAATAACCGCAACTAATGAAAAACTGTTTTTT,CASSPITATNEKLFF
TRBD1,NA,TRBJ1-2,TRBV7-2,TGTGCCAGCAGCTTAGTTGGGACAGGGGTAGGGCATGGCTACACCTTC,CASSLVGTGVGHGYTF
NA,NA,TRBJ1-4,TRBV6-5,TGTGCCAGCAGTTACTCGACTGGGACCTCCGGCGTAAAACTGTTTTTT,CASSYSTGTSGVKLFF
NA,few,TRBJ1-1,TRBV4-1,TGCGCCAGCAGCCAAGATCTCCAGGACACTGAAGCTTTCTTT,CASSQDLQDTEAFF
NA,NA,TRBJ2-7,TRBV5-1,TGCGCCAGCAGCGAAACGGAGTCCCTCTCCTACGAGCAGTACTTC,CASSETESLSYEQYF
NA,NA,TRBJ2-2,TRBV18,TGTGCCAGCTCACCGCTTCAGGTCGGGGAGCTGTTTTTT,CASSPLQVGELFF
NA,NA,TRBJ1-5,TRBV6-5,TGTGCCAGCAGCCCCAGGATAAGCAATCAGCCCCAGCATTTT,CASSPRISNQPQHF
TRBD1,NA,TRBJ1-5,TRBV18,TGTGCCAGCTCAGAGGGACAGGGAAGTTCTAATCAGCCCCAGCATTTT,CASSEGQGSSNQPQHF
TRBD2,NA,TRBJ2-1,TRBV5-1,TGCGCCAGCAGCTACGCCGGGACTAGCGGCCATGAGCAGTTCTTC,CASSYAGTSGHEQFF
NA,NA,TRBJ1-1,TRBV5-4,TGTGCCAGCAGCTTGGTACCCCACACTGAAGCTTTCTTT,CASSLVPHTEAFF
NA,NA,TRBJ2-2,TRBV25-1,TGTGCCAGCAGGCAGGGAGTCACCGGGGAGCTGTTTTTT,CASRQGVTGELFF
NA,NA,TRBJ2-6,TRBV7-6,TGTGCCAGCAGCTTAGCGATAACGAGGGCTGGGGCCAACGTCCTGACTTTC,CASSLAITRAGANVLTF
NA,NA,TRBJ2-6,TRBV29-1,TGCAGCGTTGCGGGGGTGGCCGGGGCCAACGTCCTGACTTTC,CSVAGVAGANVLTF
TRBD1,NA,TRBJ1-2,TRBV7-8,TGTGCCAGCAGCTCTTATAAGGGACAGAACTATGGCTACACCTTC,CASSSYKGQNYGYTF
TRBD2,few,TRBJ2-1,TRBV4-2,TGTGCCAGCAGCCAAGCGTTGGCACTAGCGGGAGTGAATGAGCAGTTCTTC,CASSQALALAGVNEQFF
TRBD2,NA,TRBJ2-7,TRBV19,TGTGCCAGTAGTATTTCAAGCGGGAGGGGCGAGCAGTACTTC,CASSISSGRGEQYF
TRBD1,NA,TRBJ1-1,TRBV4-1,TGCGCCAGCAGCCAAGGAGGAGGGGGCGGTGAAGCTTTCTTT,CASSQGGGGGEAFF
TRBD2,medium-sized,TRBJ2-2,TRBV6-4,TGTGCCAGCAGTGAAACTAGCGGGAACACCGGGGAGCTGTTTTTT,CASSETSGNTGELFF
NA,NA,TRBJ1-3,TRBV9,TGTGCCAGCAGCGACAGAAACACCATATATTTT,CASSDRNTIYF
NA,NA,TRBJ1-1,TRBV27,TGTGCCAGCAGAACGCGCACCTACACTGAAGCTTTCTTT,CASRTRTYTEAFF
NA,NA,TRBJ2-2,TRBV25-1,TGTGCCAGCAGTGAACATCAGGGGGGATATTACACCGGGGAGCTGTTTTTT,CASSEHQGGYYTGELFF
TRBD2,few,TRBJ2-3,TRBV5-4,TGTGCCAGCAGCTCGACTAGCGGGATCCCAGATACGCAGTATTTT,CASSSTSGIPDTQYF
TRBD1,once,TRBJ1-5,TRBV2,TGTGCCAGCAGTTTTTCCCCAGGGGGCGGGCGCAATCAGCCCCAGCATTTT,CASSFSPGGGRNQPQHF
TRBD2,NA,TRBJ2-7,TRBV13,TGTGCCAGCAGCTTAGATGGCGGGAGGATGTCCTCCTACGAGCAGTACTTC,CASSLDGGRMSSYEQYF
TRBD2,NA,TRBJ2-1,TRBV9,TGTGCCAGCAGCCCACAAAGTAGCGGGCCCTACAATGAGCAGTTCTTC,CASSPQSSGPYNEQFF
NA,NA,TRBJ2-1,TRBV4-1,TGCGCCAGCAGCCAATTGTGGGGGCATGAGCAGTTCTTC,CASSQLWGHEQFF
NA,NA,TRBJ2-7,TRBV7-8,TGTGCCAGCAGCTTGCAGGGAAACGAGCAGTACTTC,CASSLQGNEQYF
NA,NA,TRBJ2-7,TRBV29-1,TGCAGCGTTGTTAGCCCGGGCTCGAACTACGAGCAGTACTTC,CSVVSPGSNYEQYF
NA,few,TRBJ2-1,TRBV5-6,TGTGCCAGCAGCTTGTACGGGGATTCCTACAATGAGCAGTTCTTC,CASSLYGDSYNEQFF
NA,once,TRBJ1-4,TRBV9,TGTGCCAGCAGCGTAGCAACAGGGCCAAATGAAAAACTGTTTTTT,CASSVATGPNEKLFF
NA,NA,TRBJ2-7,TRBV5-1,TGCGCCAGCAGCCCGGATAGCTCCTACGAGCAGTACTTC,CASSPDSSYEQYF
TRBD2,many,TRBJ2-1,TRBV7-2,TGTGCCAGCATGGGGAGTCCGGGACTAGCGGGAGGGCCGTTGAATGAGCAGTTCTTC,CASMGSPGLAGGPLNEQFF